The present entry profiles one T cell receptor (beta chain) with its context. What it recognizes is unknown. V was trimmed by 4 bases and J by 6 bases, leaving 23 bases between them. This CDR3 is 17 amino acids long. It was with a sample-barcoded 5' primer and a J-beta primer mix that a second PCR of about 6 to 11 cycles was run. MiXCR was run by TCRdb on the 5' RACE reads, yielding one entry per CDR3 protein. The profile covers 780,000 or so distinct CDR3 sequences, with just over 55% appearing a single time and roughly 25% taken by the ten largest. The sample belongs to a study of blood T cells in healthy people across ages. Study background: Template switching caught about one barcoded beta molecule for each two T cells. General study points: The percentage of naive T cells correlated strongly with TCR beta diversity. With age, beta diversity per million T cells declined roughly linearly, significantly by about 37.

Material for sequencing was blood. This receptor was identified in a middle-aged man in good health. This chain links TRBV12-3 or TRBV12-4 with TRBJ2-3; possible D gene TRBD2, 6 bases. The CDR3 DNA reads TGTGCCAGCAGTTCCCTTAGCGGAAACCCAAGCAGGGATACGCAGTATTTT. It encodes CASSSLSGNPSRDTQYF.